The 5 T cell receptor beta chains given below trace back to one sample, sequenced in a study of technical replicates of blood from several donors. Some clones are missing from TCRdb's copy, which holds only in-frame ones; the method was immunoSEQ multiplex PCR. Here the sample spans about 62,000 clones, roughly 86% being singletons. Sequences were obtained from PBMCs. These receptors all stem from a human donor in good health. Some clones in this sample may be carry-over from other donors' samples.

This clone was observed a few times. The chain recombines TRBV6-1 with TRBJ2-5; 7 bases map to TRBD1. The CDR3 has 15 amino acids. Germline-derived CDR1 and CDR2 are MNHNS and SASEGT. Trimming took 4 bases from V and 5 from J; bases not matched to a gene: 10. The DNA for the CDR3 is TGTGCCAGCAGTGGCGAGGGGGCAATAGGGGAGACCCAGTACTTC. Protein: CASSGEGAIGETQYF.

This chain connects TRBV11-3 to TRBJ1-5; 12 bases match TRBD1. The trim removed 10 bases at V and 6 bases at J, leaving 13 bases unmatched. This CDR3 is 16 amino acids long. Per germline, CDR1 SGHNT and CDR2 YENEEA. CDR3 sequence reads: CAKQEGQGAQGQPQHF. The CDR3 DNA reads TGTGCCAAACAAGAGGGACAGGGGGCGCAGGGTCAGCCCCAGCATTTT.

The chain joins TRBV4-3 to TRBJ2-7; D might be TRBD2 (6 bases). Trimming removed 3 bases at V and 0 bases at J, with 12 bases between. CDR1 is LGHNA and CDR2 is YSLEER in the germline V gene. This CDR3 is built from 15 residues. CDR3 sequence reads: CASSQRTTPSYEQYF. The CDR3 DNA reads as TGCGCCAGCAGCCAGAGGACTACCCCCTCCTACGAGCAGTACTTC.

The chain recombines TRBV5-1 with TRBJ2-2; no definite D call. The CDR3 spans 13 residues. V was pared by 0 bases and J by 4 bases, with 4 bases between. Germline assignment: CDR1 SGHRS and CDR2 YFSETQ. CDR3: CASSLAGTGELFF. CDR3 coding DNA: TGCGCCAGCAGCTTGGCAGGCACCGGGGAGCTGTTTTTT.

The chain has TRBV5-1 and TRBJ2-1, with TRBD1 matching over 7 bases. The CDR3 is made up of 15 amino acids. CDR1 SGHRS and CDR2 YFSETQ come from the germline V gene. V was pared by 3 bases and J by 0 bases, with 3 bases of the junction left unmatched. The CDR3 loop is CASSSGQPSYNEQFF. The CDR3 DNA reads TGCGCCAGCAGCTCGGGACAGCCCTCCTACAATGAGCAGTTCTTC.